Listed here are 8 T cell receptor beta chains from one sample, sequenced in a study of Graves' ophthalmopathy and Graves' hyperthyroidism. RNA transcripts yielded amplified TCR beta CDR3 regions. Second-round multiplex PCR came after a first-round RT-PCR that employed HTBI primers. One entry per CDR3 protein results from TCRdb running MiXCR on the multiplex PCR reads. The table includes around 670,000 distinct CDR3 sequences, 40% detected once. The sequencing sample was made of peripheral blood. These receptor sequences come from an adult man with Graves' ophthalmopathy.

This clonotype was observed many times. The CDR3 DNA follows: TGCAGCGCTCCGGGGCTCACGGGGACCCAGTACTTC. It specifies CSAPGLTGTQYF. The V gene is TRBV29-1, the J gene TRBJ2-5; D is possibly TRBD1 or TRBD2 (5 bases each). Trimming shortened V by 7 bases and J by 7 bases, and 16 bases separated the two germline ends. Germline V gene lookup returns CDR1 SQVTM and CDR2 ANQGSEA. The CDR3 has 12 amino acids.

Concerning this clonotype: The junction shows a germline mismatch at one end, possibly a read error. This sequence joins TRBV7-9 and TRBJ1-2, with TRBD1 matching over 8 bases. Germline lookup yields CDR1 SEHNR and CDR2 FQNEAQ (reference sequence). The CDR3 is 13 amino acids. CDR3 protein: CASSQGANSGYTF. The CDR3 DNA reads TGTGCCAGCAGTCAGGGGGCGAACTCTGGCTACACCTTC.

The CDR3, as DNA: TGTGCCAGTGCCCCGGGGCCACTTTCCTACGAGCAGTACTTC. Translation gives CASAPGPLSYEQYF. This chain connects TRBV10-3 to TRBJ2-7, with D perhaps TRBD1 or TRBD2 (5 bases each). Germline V lookup: CDR1 ENHRY, CDR2 SYGVKD. The CDR3 extends over 14 amino acids. The ends were cut back, 10 bases at V and 1 base at J, with 17 bases in the middle.

The rearrangement joins TRBV9 to TRBJ2-7; TRBD2 is a possible D gene (6 bases). CDR1 is SGDLS and CDR2 is YYNGEE in the germline V gene. V was shortened by 3 bases and J by 7 bases, with 17 bases between the two germline ends. This CDR3 has 14 amino acids. The CDR3 DNA reads as TGTGCCAGCAGCGCCGTGGGGAGGAGTCAAGAGCAGTACTTC. This encodes CASSAVGRSQEQYF.

In DNA, the CDR3 is TGTGCCAGTAGTATGGACAGGGGGGACTATGGCTACACCTTC. Its translation: CASSMDRGDYGYTF. The V gene is TRBV19, the J gene TRBJ1-2; TRBD1 aligns across 10 bases. CDR3 length equals 14 residues. Germline V CDR1 and CDR2: LNHDA, SQIVND (reference sequence). Germline trimming cut 3 bases from V and 3 bases from J; bases unmatched to any gene: 1.

The chain combines TRBV19 with TRBJ1-5; the D is unclear. The CDR3 runs 15 residues. Per the germline V gene, CDR1 is LNHDA and CDR2 is SQIVND (reference sequence). V lost 1 base and J lost 3, with 10 bases in between. In DNA form, the CDR3 reads TGTGCCAGTAGTATAGCATGGGAGCCCAATCAGCCCCAGCATTTT. Translated, it gives CASSIAWEPNQPQHF.

V is TRBV9 and J is TRBJ1-6; the D is unclear. Germline V CDR1 and CDR2: SGDLS, YYNGEE. The CDR3 is 17 amino acids. Deletions cut 0 bases from V and 3 bases from J, with 13 bases between. The CDR3 reads CASSVGASPLYNSPLHF. CDR3 bases: TGTGCCAGCAGCGTAGGGGCGTCACCCCTCTATAATTCACCCCTCCACTTT.

This chain joins TRBV3-1 and TRBJ1-1, with unresolved D. This CDR3 is built from 12 residues. V lost 4 bases to trimming and J lost 5 bases, with 8 bases between them. Germline CDR1 reads LGHDT; CDR2 reads YNNKEL (reference sequence). Here the CDR3 DNA reads TGTGCCAGCAGCCGGATGGAGACTGAAGCTTTCTTT. Its protein is CASSRMETEAFF.